Detailed here is one T cell receptor beta chain. Antigen specificity is unknown. The CDR3 consists of 16 residues. In germline, CDR1 is SEHNR, CDR2 FQNEAQ (reference sequence). Trimming took 3 bases from V and 4 from J, leaving 13 bases between them. The sample belongs to a study of vaccination and CD4 T cells after COVID-19. Whole-study context: Overlapping peptides covering the spike proteins of SARS-CoV-2, HCoV-NL63, HCoV-OC43 and HCoV-229E were added to stimulate cells.

The treatment is: roughly 10-day PBMC culture with coronavirus spike peptide pools or control peptides (ViraFEST assay). Study outcomes and limitations: This study had few convalescent patients and no early post-infection samples.

Researchers used the Oncomine TCR Beta short-read assay to sequence DNA from cultured CD4+ T cells. TCRdb independently ran MiXCR on the PCR reads; one entry per CDR3 protein. The repertoire holds 19,000 or so distinct CDR3 sequences, with about 40% as singletons. The clonotype originates from a human donor who had recovered from COVID-19. The rearrangement joins TRBV7-9 to TRBJ2-6; unclear D gene. The sample comprised CD4+ T cells from blood, cultured in vitro. In nucleotides, the CDR3 is TGTGCCAGCAGCTTCTATACCCTCCCCGGGGCCAACGTCCTGACTTTC. Protein sequence: CASSFYTLPGANVLTF. Together with reference TRBV7-9 and TRBJ2-6, the CDR3 gives the full variable domain: DTGVSQNPRHKITKRGQNVTFRCDPISEHNRLYWYRQTLGQGPEFLTYFQNEAQLEKSRLLSDRFSAERPKGSFSTLEIQRTEQGDSAMYLCASSFYTLPGANVLTFGAGSRLTVL.